Sequencing of this TCR beta chain was carried out in a study of blood T cell repertoires in COVID-19. Sequenced by immunoSEQ multiplex PCR; TCRdb stores in-frame clones only, minus some. The sample includes 180,000 or so clones, roughly 85% seen only once; the top ten take roughly 7.8%. The CDR3 is 15 residues long. Per germline, CDR1 SGHTA and CDR2 FQGNSA. Between the trimmed V and J ends, which lost 4 bases and 0 bases, there was a span of 10 bases. The rearrangement uses TRBV7-2 and TRBJ2-1; D might be TRBD2 (5 bases). The TCR originated in a man aged 55 to 70 with acute or convalescent COVID-19. Source material: peripheral blood. CDR3 loop: CASSSGWASYNEQFF. The CDR3 bases are TGTGCCAGCAGCTCGGGATGGGCCTCCTACAATGAGCAGTTCTTC.